A selection of T cell receptor beta chains follows, all from one sample in a study of regulatory T cells in long-lasting Graves disease. MiXCR, run by TCRdb on the multiplex PCR reads, gives a single entry per CDR3 protein. The sample has 350,000 to 550,000 distinct CDR3 sequences, 13% to 15% seen once. The same sample was also studied in work on T cells in Graves' hyperthyroidism and ophthalmopathy.

The sequencing here drew on peripheral blood mononuclear cells (PBMCs), taken at new diagnosis, from a patient treated with antithyroid drugs. These receptors were taken from a woman in her forties or fifties with Graves disease. The CDR3 runs from the conserved cysteine through the conserved F or W. The D gene is left open where the match is weak. Clone size, where shown, is once, few, many, or a class for clones that have expanded.

size: many
V: TRBV18
D: NA
J: TRBJ2-1
DNA: TGTGCCAGCTCACCACCGATGACAAGTCATGAGCAGTTCTTC
CDR3: CASSPPMTSHEQFF

size: many
V: TRBV28
D: TRBD2
J: TRBJ2-7
DNA: TGTGCCAGCAGTTTAGATTGGATTGGGACTAGTCGTACTTCCGAGCAGTACTTC
CDR3: CASSLDWIGTSRTSEQYF

size: NA
V: TRBV5-1
D: TRBD1
J: TRBJ2-1
DNA: TGCGCCAGCAGCGCGTCTCCGGGACAGGGTTGGAATGAGCAGTTCTTC
CDR3: CASSASPGQGWNEQFF

size: few
V: TRBV20-1
D: NA
J: TRBJ2-7
DNA: TGCAGTGCTAGAGACCGAGCGGGCTGGGACGAGCAGTACTTC
CDR3: CSARDRAGWDEQYF

size: once
V: TRBV20-1
D: NA
J: TRBJ2-1
DNA: TGCAGTGCTAGCGACCCCAGAGGGACAACCAGCTACGAGCAGTTCTTC
CDR3: CSASDPRGTTSYEQFF

size: many
V: TRBV28
D: TRBD1
J: TRBJ1-2
DNA: TGTGCCAGCAGTCCCCATGGACAGGACTATGGCTACACCTTC
CDR3: CASSPHGQDYGYTF

size: NA
V: TRBV27
D: NA
J: TRBJ1-5
DNA: TGTGCCAGCAGGGGCAGCTACAATCAGCCCCAGCATTTT
CDR3: CASRGSYNQPQHF

size: few
V: TRBV12-3/TRBV12-4
D: NA
J: TRBJ2-1
DNA: TGTGCCAGCAGTTTATACAGCCGCTCCTACAATGAGCAGTTCTTC
CDR3: CASSLYSRSYNEQFF

size: NA
V: TRBV7-9
D: NA
J: TRBJ1-3
DNA: TGTGCCAGCAGCTTAGCGGGGACGTTTGGAAACACCATATATTTT
CDR3: CASSLAGTFGNTIYF

size: NA
V: TRBV7-9
D: NA
J: TRBJ1-2
DNA: TGTGCCAGCAGCTTAGGTGCAGGGGTCTATGGCTACACCTTC
CDR3: CASSLGAGVYGYTF

size: many
V: TRBV28
D: NA
J: TRBJ2-3
DNA: TGTGCCAGCAGTTTATCGGGCAAAGGACACACAGATACGCAGTATTTT
CDR3: CASSLSGKGHTDTQYF

size: NA
V: TRBV6-2/TRBV6-3
D: TRBD1
J: TRBJ1-1
DNA: TGTGCCAGCGGGGGACAGGGGGGACGGAACACTGAAGCTTTCTTT
CDR3: CASGGQGGRNTEAFF

size: many
V: TRBV10-2
D: NA
J: TRBJ1-1
DNA: TGCGCCAGCAGTGTGGAAGTCGGGGACGGGGACACTGAAGCTTTCTTT
CDR3: CASSVEVGDGDTEAFF

size: NA
V: TRBV20-1
D: TRBD1
J: TRBJ2-5
DNA: TGCAGTGCTACCGGGACAGGAGAAGAGACCCAGTACTTC
CDR3: CSATGTGEETQYF

size: many
V: TRBV30
D: TRBD1
J: TRBJ1-5
DNA: TGTGCCTGGAGGGGTCCGGGACAGGGGAATCAGCCCCAGCATTTT
CDR3: CAWRGPGQGNQPQHF

size: many
V: TRBV3-1
D: TRBD1
J: TRBJ1-1
DNA: TGTGCCAGCAGCCCTCAGGACAGGGAAACTGAAGCTTTCTTT
CDR3: CASSPQDRETEAFF

size: many
V: TRBV28
D: TRBD1
J: TRBJ1-6
DNA: TGTGCCAGCACCCCCACCGGCCAGGGGGCTGGTTCACCCCTCCACTTT
CDR3: CASTPTGQGAGSPLHF

size: many
V: TRBV28
D: NA
J: TRBJ1-5
DNA: TGTGCCAGCAGAACAACGGGACTCCGATTATCTCCCGCGTATCAGCCCCAGCATTTT
CDR3: CASRTTGLRLSPAYQPQHF

size: many
V: TRBV12-3/TRBV12-4
D: NA
J: TRBJ1-5
DNA: TGTGCCAGCAGTTTTCGTATAGGTCAGCCCCAGCATTTT
CDR3: CASSFRIGQPQHF

size: many
V: TRBV29-1
D: TRBD1
J: TRBJ1-1
DNA: TGCAGCGTCGCCCCGGGACAGATTGCTTTCTTT
CDR3: CSVAPGQIAFF

size: few
V: TRBV7-2
D: NA
J: TRBJ2-5
DNA: TGTGCCAGCAGCTTAGGAACCTTAGGGGAGACCCAGTACTTC
CDR3: CASSLGTLGETQYF

size: many
V: TRBV3-1
D: TRBD2
J: TRBJ2-1
DNA: TGTGCCAGCAGCCCGACTAGCGAGGTGTCCTACAATGAGCAGTTCTTC
CDR3: CASSPTSEVSYNEQFF

size: few
V: TRBV13
D: TRBD2
J: TRBJ2-2
DNA: TGTGCCAGCAGCTCCTTAGCGGGAGGGCCCAGGGACACCGGGGAGCTGTTTTTT
CDR3: CASSSLAGGPRDTGELFF

size: NA
V: TRBV10-2
D: NA
J: TRBJ1-1
DNA: TGCGCCAGCAGTGAGGTAATTTTCGAAGCTTTCTTT
CDR3: CASSEVIFEAFF

size: few
V: TRBV5-1
D: TRBD1
J: TRBJ2-5
DNA: TGCGCCAGCAGCTTGGGGGGACAGGTGACCCAAGAGACCCAGTACTTC
CDR3: CASSLGGQVTQETQYF

size: many
V: TRBV29-1
D: NA
J: TRBJ2-2
DNA: TGCAGCGTTGAAGGGCAGAACACCGGGGAGCTGTTTTTT
CDR3: CSVEGQNTGELFF

size: many
V: TRBV30
D: TRBD2
J: TRBJ2-3
DNA: TGTGCCTGGAGTAAAGGGACTAGCGGGAGTACAGATACGCAGTATTTT
CDR3: CAWSKGTSGSTDTQYF

size: many
V: TRBV12-3/TRBV12-4
D: NA
J: TRBJ1-1
DNA: TGTGCCAGCAGTTTAGCTACGAACACTGAAGCTTTCTTT
CDR3: CASSLATNTEAFF

size: many
V: TRBV6-1
D: NA
J: TRBJ1-5
DNA: TGTGCCAGCAGTGAATATGAAGGCCACAATCAGCCCCAGCATTTT
CDR3: CASSEYEGHNQPQHF

size: NA
V: TRBV19
D: NA
J: TRBJ1-5
DNA: TGTGCCAGTAAGTCACAGGGAGACCTCAATCAGCCCCAGCATTTT
CDR3: CASKSQGDLNQPQHF

size: many
V: TRBV20-1
D: TRBD2
J: TRBJ2-1
DNA: TGCAGTGCTATCCTGACTAGCGGGGGTAATGAGCAGTTCTTC
CDR3: CSAILTSGGNEQFF

size: many
V: TRBV5-1
D: NA
J: TRBJ2-1
DNA: TGCGCCAGCAGTTGGCGGGAAATTAGCCTTAGCTCCTACAATGAGCAGTTCTTC
CDR3: CASSWREISLSSYNEQFF

size: many
V: TRBV5-1
D: NA
J: TRBJ2-7
DNA: TGCGCCAGCAGCTTGGGGCCTTTAGGGGTTGAGTACGAGCAGTACTTC
CDR3: CASSLGPLGVEYEQYF

size: few
V: TRBV10-3
D: NA
J: TRBJ1-1
DNA: TGTGCCATCAGTGAGCGGGCAGGCGTGACTGGGAACACTGAAGCTTTCTTT
CDR3: CAISERAGVTGNTEAFF

size: few
V: TRBV7-3
D: TRBD2
J: TRBJ2-1
DNA: TGTGCCAGCAGCGCCAAGCGGGGGTCCTACAATGAGCAGTTCTTC
CDR3: CASSAKRGSYNEQFF

size: many
V: TRBV27
D: NA
J: TRBJ2-6
DNA: TGTGCCAGCAGTCTACGACCAGGACGCCCAAACTCTGGGGCCAACGTCCTGACTTTC
CDR3: CASSLRPGRPNSGANVLTF

size: many
V: TRBV3-1
D: NA
J: TRBJ2-7
DNA: TGTGCCAGCAGCCCCAGGGAGCCGCCCGAGCAGTACTTC
CDR3: CASSPREPPEQYF

size: many
V: TRBV12-3/TRBV12-4
D: NA
J: TRBJ2-1
DNA: TGTGCCAGCAGTTTATCATTGGCAGGGGAGCGAAATGAGCAGTTCTTC
CDR3: CASSLSLAGERNEQFF

size: few
V: TRBV11-3
D: NA
J: TRBJ2-2
DNA: TGTGCCAGCAGCCGAGGGTTAAGGAGAGACACCGGGGAGCTGTTTTTT
CDR3: CASSRGLRRDTGELFF

size: many
V: TRBV28
D: TRBD2
J: TRBJ2-1
DNA: TGTGCCAGCACTTTGACTAGCGGGAGACCCTACAATGAGCAGTTCTTC
CDR3: CASTLTSGRPYNEQFF

size: many
V: TRBV6-1
D: NA
J: TRBJ1-5
DNA: TGTGCCAGCAGTCCATTTGCTTATAGCAATCAGCCCCAGCATTTT
CDR3: CASSPFAYSNQPQHF

size: many
V: TRBV7-2
D: NA
J: TRBJ1-5
DNA: TGTGCCAGCAGCGCCCTGGAACAGCCCCAGCATTTT
CDR3: CASSALEQPQHF

size: NA
V: TRBV19
D: TRBD1
J: TRBJ2-7
DNA: TGTGCCAGTGCGCCCGGGGTGGGGACAGCCTACGAGCAGTACTTC
CDR3: CASAPGVGTAYEQYF

size: many
V: TRBV7-8
D: NA
J: TRBJ1-4
DNA: TGTGCCAGCAGCTTAACGGCCGTAAATGAAAAACTGTTTTTT
CDR3: CASSLTAVNEKLFF

size: few
V: TRBV5-1
D: TRBD1
J: TRBJ2-2
DNA: TGCGCCAGCAGCTTGCTAACCAGGGGGACCACCGGGGAGCTGTTTTTT
CDR3: CASSLLTRGTTGELFF

size: many
V: TRBV5-1
D: NA
J: TRBJ1-2
DNA: TGCGCCAGCACCCCGAGGGGGTTGGGCGAGGCTTATGGCTACACCTTC
CDR3: CASTPRGLGEAYGYTF

size: NA
V: TRBV5-5
D: NA
J: TRBJ2-1
DNA: TGTGCCAGCAGCTTGGCCACGGGTTTCGCTTACAATGAGCAGTTCTTC
CDR3: CASSLATGFAYNEQFF

size: many
V: TRBV7-3
D: NA
J: TRBJ2-5
DNA: TGTGCCAGCAGCTTGACAGGCCACCAAGAGACCCAGTACTTC
CDR3: CASSLTGHQETQYF

size: few
V: TRBV20-1
D: TRBD1
J: TRBJ2-7
DNA: TGCAGTGCTAGAGGAGACAGGGGGGCCTACGAGCAGTACTTC
CDR3: CSARGDRGAYEQYF

size: many
V: TRBV30
D: NA
J: TRBJ2-7
DNA: TGTGCCTGGACGGGGTGGGGTGGGTACGAGCAGTACTTC
CDR3: CAWTGWGGYEQYF

size: NA
V: TRBV2
D: NA
J: TRBJ1-2
DNA: TGTGCCAGCAGCCCCCTGAGGGCCAACTATGGCTACACCTTC
CDR3: CASSPLRANYGYTF

size: NA
V: TRBV9
D: NA
J: TRBJ1-3
DNA: TGTGCCAGCAGCGTCGACGGGACACTTGGAAACACCATATATTTT
CDR3: CASSVDGTLGNTIYF

size: NA
V: TRBV30
D: NA
J: TRBJ1-2
DNA: TGTGCCTGGAGTGGAACAGACTATGGCTACACCTTC
CDR3: CAWSGTDYGYTF

size: few
V: TRBV4-1
D: NA
J: TRBJ2-2
DNA: TGCGCCAGCAGCCAATTGGGGGGCCCGGACACCGGGGAGCTGTTTTTT
CDR3: CASSQLGGPDTGELFF